This section outlines one T cell receptor (beta chain) sequence together with its context. Intraepithelial and lamina propria lymphocytes were isolated from graft specimens. TCRdb's copy holds only in-frame clones and misses some; the assay was immunoSEQ multiplex PCR. The repertoire holds some 15,000 clones, 83% seen once, with about 3.8% in the top ten. The data originate from a study of graft-versus-host responses after intestinal transplantation. This sequence was found in a human patient who received an intestinal transplant, so some T cells may come from the graft donor. The starting material was ileum tissue, obtained about 19 months after intestinal transplantation.

The CDR3 sequence: CASTLGQATEAFF. CDR3 DNA sequence: TGTGCCAGCACTCTAGGACAGGCCACTGAAGCTTTCTTT. The V call is TRBV2, the J call TRBJ1-1; 7 bases match TRBD1. The CDR3 sequence is 13 residues long. V lost 7 bases to trimming and J lost 4 bases; unmatched junction nucleotides: 6. CDR1 SNHLY and CDR2 FYNNEI come from the germline V gene. The full variable domain, completed using reference TRBV2 and TRBJ1-1, is EPEVTQTPSHQVTQMGQEVILRCVPISNHLYFYWYRQILGQKVEFLVSFYNNEISEKSEIFDDQFSVERPDGSNFTLKIRSTKLEDSAMYFCASTLGQATEAFFGQGTRLTVV.